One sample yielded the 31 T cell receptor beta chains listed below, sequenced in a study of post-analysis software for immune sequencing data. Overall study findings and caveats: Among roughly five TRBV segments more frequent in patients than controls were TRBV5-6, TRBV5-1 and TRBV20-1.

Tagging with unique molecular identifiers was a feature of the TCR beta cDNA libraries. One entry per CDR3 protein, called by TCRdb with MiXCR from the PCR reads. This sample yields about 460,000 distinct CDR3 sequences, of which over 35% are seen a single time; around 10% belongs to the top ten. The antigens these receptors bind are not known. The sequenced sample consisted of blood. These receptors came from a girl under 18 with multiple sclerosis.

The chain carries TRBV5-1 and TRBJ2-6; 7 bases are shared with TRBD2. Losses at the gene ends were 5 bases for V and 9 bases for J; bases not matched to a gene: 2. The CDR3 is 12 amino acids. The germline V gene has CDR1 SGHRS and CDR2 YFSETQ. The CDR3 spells CASRGLYNVLTF. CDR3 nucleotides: TGCGCCAGCAGGGGACTATACAACGTCCTGACTTTC.

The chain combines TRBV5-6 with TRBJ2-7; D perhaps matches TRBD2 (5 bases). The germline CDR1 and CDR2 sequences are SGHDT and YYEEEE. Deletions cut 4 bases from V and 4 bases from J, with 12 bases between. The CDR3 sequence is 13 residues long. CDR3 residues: CASSVPGNYEQYF. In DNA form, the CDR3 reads TGTGCCAGCAGCGTCCCGGGGAATTACGAGCAGTACTTC.

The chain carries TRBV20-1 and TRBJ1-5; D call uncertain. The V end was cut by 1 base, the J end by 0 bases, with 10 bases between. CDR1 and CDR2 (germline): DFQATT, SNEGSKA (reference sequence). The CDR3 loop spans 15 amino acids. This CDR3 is CSARGRTVSNQPQHF. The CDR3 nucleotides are TGCAGTGCTAGAGGCCGGACGGTTAGCAATCAGCCCCAGCATTTT.

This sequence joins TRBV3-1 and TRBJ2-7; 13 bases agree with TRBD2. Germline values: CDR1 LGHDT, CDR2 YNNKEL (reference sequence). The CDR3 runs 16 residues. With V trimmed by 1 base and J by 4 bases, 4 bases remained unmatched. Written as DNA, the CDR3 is TGTGCCAGCAGCCAAGTCGGACTAGCGGGAGTGTACGAGCAGTACTTC. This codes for CASSQVGLAGVYEQYF.

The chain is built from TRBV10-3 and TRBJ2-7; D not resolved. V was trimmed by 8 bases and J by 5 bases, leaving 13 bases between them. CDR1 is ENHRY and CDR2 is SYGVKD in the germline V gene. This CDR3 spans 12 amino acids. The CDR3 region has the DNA TGTGCCATCGGGTCCCCCTGGGACGAGCAGTACTTC. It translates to CAIGSPWDEQYF.

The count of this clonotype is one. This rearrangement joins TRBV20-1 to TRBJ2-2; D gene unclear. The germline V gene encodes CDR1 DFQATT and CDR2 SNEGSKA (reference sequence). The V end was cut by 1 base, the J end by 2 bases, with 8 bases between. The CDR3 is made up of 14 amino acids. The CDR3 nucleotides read TGCAGTGCTAGAGCCCGATATAACACCGGGGAGCTGTTTTTT. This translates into CSARARYNTGELFF.

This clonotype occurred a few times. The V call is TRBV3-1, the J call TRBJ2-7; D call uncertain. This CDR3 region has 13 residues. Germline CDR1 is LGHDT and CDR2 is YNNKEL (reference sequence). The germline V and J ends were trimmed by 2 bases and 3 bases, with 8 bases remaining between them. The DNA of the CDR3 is TGTGCCAGCAGCCAATATCCCGTCTACGAGCAGTACTTC. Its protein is CASSQYPVYEQYF.

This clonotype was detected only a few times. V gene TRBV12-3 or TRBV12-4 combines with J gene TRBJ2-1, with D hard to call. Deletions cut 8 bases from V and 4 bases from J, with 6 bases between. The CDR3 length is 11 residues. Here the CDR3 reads CASCQYNEQFF. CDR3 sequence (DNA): TGTGCCAGCTGTCAGTACAATGAGCAGTTCTTC.

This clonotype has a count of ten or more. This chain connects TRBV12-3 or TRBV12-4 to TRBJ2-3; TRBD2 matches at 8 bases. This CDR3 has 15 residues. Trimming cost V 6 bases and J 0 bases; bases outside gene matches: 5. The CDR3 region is CASSLAGRSTDTQYF. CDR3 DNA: TGTGCCAGCAGCCTAGCGGGCCGAAGCACAGATACGCAGTATTTT.

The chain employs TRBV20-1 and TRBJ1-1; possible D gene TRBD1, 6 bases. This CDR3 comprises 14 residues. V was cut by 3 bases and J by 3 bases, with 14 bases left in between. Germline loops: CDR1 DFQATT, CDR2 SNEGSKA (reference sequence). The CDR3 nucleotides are TGCAGTGCTAGTATGGGGGGCGTGGACACTGAAGCTTTCTTT. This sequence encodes CSASMGGVDTEAFF.

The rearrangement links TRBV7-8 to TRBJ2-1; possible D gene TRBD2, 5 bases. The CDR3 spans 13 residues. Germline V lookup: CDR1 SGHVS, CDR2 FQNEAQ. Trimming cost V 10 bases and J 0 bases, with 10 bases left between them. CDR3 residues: CATRRISYNEQFF. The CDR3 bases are TGTGCCACCCGGAGGATCTCCTACAATGAGCAGTTCTTC.

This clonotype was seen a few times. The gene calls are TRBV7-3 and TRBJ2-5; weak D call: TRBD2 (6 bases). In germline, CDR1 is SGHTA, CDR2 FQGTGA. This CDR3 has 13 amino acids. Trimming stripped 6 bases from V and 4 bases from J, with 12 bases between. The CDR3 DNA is TGTGCCAGCAGTCGGGACGGGGGAGAGACCCAGTACTTC. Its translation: CASSRDGGETQYF.

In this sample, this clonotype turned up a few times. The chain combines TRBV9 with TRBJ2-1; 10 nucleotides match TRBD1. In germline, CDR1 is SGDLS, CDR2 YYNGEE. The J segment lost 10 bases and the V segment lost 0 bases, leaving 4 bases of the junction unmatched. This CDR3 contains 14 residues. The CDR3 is CASSVGGQGMEQFF. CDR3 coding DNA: TGTGCCAGCAGCGTAGGGGGACAGGGGATGGAGCAGTTCTTC.

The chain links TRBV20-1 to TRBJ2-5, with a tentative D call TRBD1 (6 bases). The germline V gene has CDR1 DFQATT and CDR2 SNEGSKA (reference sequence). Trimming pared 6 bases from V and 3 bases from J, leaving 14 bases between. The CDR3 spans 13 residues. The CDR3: CSARGQDKETQYF. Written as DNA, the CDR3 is TGCAGTGCCAGGGGTCAGGACAAAGAGACCCAGTACTTC.

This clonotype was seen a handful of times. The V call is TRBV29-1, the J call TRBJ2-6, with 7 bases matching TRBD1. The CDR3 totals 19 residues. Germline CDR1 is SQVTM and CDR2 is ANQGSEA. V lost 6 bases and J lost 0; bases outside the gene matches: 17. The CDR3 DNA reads TGCAGCGTCCTGACGACCGCTGACAGGGCTAACTCTGGGGCCAACGTCCTGACTTTC. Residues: CSVLTTADRANSGANVLTF.

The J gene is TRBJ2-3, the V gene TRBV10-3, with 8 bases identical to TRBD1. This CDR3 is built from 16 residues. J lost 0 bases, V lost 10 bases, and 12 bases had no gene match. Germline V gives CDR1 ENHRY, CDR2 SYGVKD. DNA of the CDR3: TGTGCCAGCGGTACCACACAGGGGGTTAGCACAGATACGCAGTATTTT. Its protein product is CASGTTQGVSTDTQYF.

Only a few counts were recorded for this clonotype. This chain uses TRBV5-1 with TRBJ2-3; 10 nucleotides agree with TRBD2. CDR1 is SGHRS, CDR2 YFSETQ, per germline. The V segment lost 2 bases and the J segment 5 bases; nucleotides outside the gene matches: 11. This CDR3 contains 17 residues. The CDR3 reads CASSLPLAGAGGDTQYF. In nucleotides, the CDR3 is TGCGCCAGCAGCTTACCGCTAGCGGGAGCCGGTGGAGATACGCAGTATTTT.

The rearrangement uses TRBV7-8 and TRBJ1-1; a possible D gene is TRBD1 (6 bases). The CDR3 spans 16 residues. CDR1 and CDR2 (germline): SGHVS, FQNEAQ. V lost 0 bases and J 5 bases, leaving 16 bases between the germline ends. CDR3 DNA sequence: TGTGCCAGCAGCTTAGCGGATAACAGGGTGAGAACTGAAGCTTTCTTT. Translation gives CASSLADNRVRTEAFF.

CDR3 region: CASSPNPSYYNEQFF. The DNA of the CDR3 is TGTGCCAGCAGCCCAAATCCCTCTTACTACAATGAGCAGTTCTTC. This chain connects TRBV3-1 to TRBJ2-1; D gene uncertain. V was clipped by 4 bases and J by 3 bases, with 13 bases between them. CDR1 and CDR2 from the germline V gene are LGHDT and YNNKEL (reference sequence). The CDR3 consists of 15 residues.

The CDR3 nucleotides read TGTGCCAGCAGCCCACCCGGGACATTCCAAGAGACCCAGTACTTC. As protein: CASSPPGTFQETQYF. This chain uses TRBV7-2 with TRBJ2-5; perhaps TRBD1 as D (6 bases). Trimming pared 5 bases from V and 1 base from J, leaving 14 bases between. This CDR3 comprises 15 residues. The germline V gene encodes CDR1 SGHTA and CDR2 FQGNSA.

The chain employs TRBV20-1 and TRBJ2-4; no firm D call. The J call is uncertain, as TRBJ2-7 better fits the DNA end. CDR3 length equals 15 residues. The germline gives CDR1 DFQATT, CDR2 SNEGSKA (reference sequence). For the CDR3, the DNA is TGCAGTGCTAGAGGGGCCCTGACAATCCCCTACGAGCAGTACTTC. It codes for CSARGALTIPYEQYF.

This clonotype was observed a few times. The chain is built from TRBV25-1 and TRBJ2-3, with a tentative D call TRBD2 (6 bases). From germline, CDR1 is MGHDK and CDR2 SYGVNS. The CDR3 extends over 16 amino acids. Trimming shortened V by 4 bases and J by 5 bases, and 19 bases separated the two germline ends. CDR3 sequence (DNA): TGTGCCAGCAGTGGGTCCTGGACCCGGCGGGGAGATACGCAGTATTTT. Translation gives CASSGSWTRRGDTQYF.

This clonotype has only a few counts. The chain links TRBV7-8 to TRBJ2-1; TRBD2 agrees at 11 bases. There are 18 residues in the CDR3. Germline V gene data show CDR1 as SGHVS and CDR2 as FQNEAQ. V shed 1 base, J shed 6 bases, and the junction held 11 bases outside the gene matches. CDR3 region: CASSLVGFLAGGPNEQFF. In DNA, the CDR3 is TGTGCCAGCAGCTTAGTAGGGTTCCTAGCGGGAGGCCCCAATGAGCAGTTCTTC.

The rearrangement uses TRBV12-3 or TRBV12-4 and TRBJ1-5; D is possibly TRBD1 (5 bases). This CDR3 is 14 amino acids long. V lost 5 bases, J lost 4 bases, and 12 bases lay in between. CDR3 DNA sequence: TGTGCCAGCAGTCGCCGACAGTCTAATCAGCCCCAGCATTTT. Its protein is CASSRRQSNQPQHF.

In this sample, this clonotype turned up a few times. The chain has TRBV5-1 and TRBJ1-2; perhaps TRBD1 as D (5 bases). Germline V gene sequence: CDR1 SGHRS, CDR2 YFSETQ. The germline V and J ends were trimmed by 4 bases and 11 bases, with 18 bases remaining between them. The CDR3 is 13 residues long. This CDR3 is CASSGVGTGKYTF. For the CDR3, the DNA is TGCGCCAGCAGCGGGGTCGGGACCGGGAAGTACACCTTC.

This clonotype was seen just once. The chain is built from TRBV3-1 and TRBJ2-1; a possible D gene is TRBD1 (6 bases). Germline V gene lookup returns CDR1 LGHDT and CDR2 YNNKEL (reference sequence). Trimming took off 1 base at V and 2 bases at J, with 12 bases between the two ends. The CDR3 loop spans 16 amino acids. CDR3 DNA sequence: TGTGCCAGCAGCCAAGCTTGGGACAAAGCCTACAATGAGCAGTTCTTC. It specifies CASSQAWDKAYNEQFF.

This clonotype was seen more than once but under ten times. The DNA for the CDR3 is TGTGCCATCAGTTTGACTGCCCAAGAGACCCAGTACTTC. Translation gives CAISLTAQETQYF. The chain uses TRBV10-3 and TRBJ2-5, with D uncertain. Germline V gene data show CDR1 as ENHRY and CDR2 as SYGVKD. The CDR3 length is 13 residues. Trimming removed 5 bases at V and 1 base at J, with 8 bases between.

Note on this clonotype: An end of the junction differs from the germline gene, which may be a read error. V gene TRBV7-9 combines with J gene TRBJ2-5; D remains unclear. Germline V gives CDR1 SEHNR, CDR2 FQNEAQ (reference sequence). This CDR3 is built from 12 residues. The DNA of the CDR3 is TGTTCCAGCAGCTTATCGTTAGAGACCCAGTACTTC. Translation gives CSSSLSLETQYF.

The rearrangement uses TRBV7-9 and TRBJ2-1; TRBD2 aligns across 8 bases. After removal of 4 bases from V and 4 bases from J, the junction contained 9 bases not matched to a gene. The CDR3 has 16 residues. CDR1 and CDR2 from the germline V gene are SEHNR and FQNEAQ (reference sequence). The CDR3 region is CASSSPGTRRYNEQFF. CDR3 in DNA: TGTGCCAGCAGCTCACCGGGGACTAGGAGGTACAATGAGCAGTTCTTC.

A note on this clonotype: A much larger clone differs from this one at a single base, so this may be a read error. This chain's CDR3 is CASDGAGYEQYF. As DNA, the CDR3 is TGTGCCAGCGACGGGGCGGGCTACGAGCAGTACTTC. V and J are TRBV21-1 and TRBJ2-5; no check of the table's D call, TRBD1, against the DNA was made. The J call may be wrong; the DNA end is better matched by TRBJ2-7. TRBV21-1 counts as a pseudogene. CDR3 length: 12 residues.

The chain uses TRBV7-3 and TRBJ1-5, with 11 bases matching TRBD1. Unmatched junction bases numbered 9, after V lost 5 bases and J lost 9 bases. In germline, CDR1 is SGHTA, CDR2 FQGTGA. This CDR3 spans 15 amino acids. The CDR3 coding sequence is TGTGCCAGCAGCGTGGACAGGGGGCTTAGAGGGCCCCAGCATTTT. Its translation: CASSVDRGLRGPQHF.